This is a list of T cell receptor beta chains from one sample in a study of T cell responses to AZD1222 COVID-19 vaccine. Data came from immunoSEQ multiplex PCR; TCRdb stores just in-frame clones and leaves some out. This table holds around 150,000 clones, around nine tenths found once. The sequencing used peripheral blood, collected on day 0 of AZD1222 vaccination. These receptors all stem from an adult in good health. The CDR3 runs from the conserved cysteine through the conserved F or W. D genes are given only for firm matches. Size values are once, few and many counts, or a class for expanded clones, and some rows have none.

>.|TRBJ2-5|.|TRBV9
TGTGCCAGCAGCGTAGAGGACTTCGAGACCCAGTACTTC
CASSVEDFETQYF
>.|TRBJ2-5|.|TRBV6-2/TRBV6-3
TGTGCCAGCAGTTCTCTTAGCGGAGAGACCCAGTACTTC
CASSSLSGETQYF
>.|TRBJ2-7|TRBD2|TRBV6-5
TGTGCCAGCAGTTACTCTTCTAGCGGGATGGGTCGCGAGCAGTACTTC
CASSYSSSGMGREQYF
>.|TRBJ2-3|TRBD2|TRBV11-2
TGTGCCAGCAGCACCCGGGGAGGCGGGAGGGTAGGGACAGATACGCAGTATTTT
CASSTRGGGRVGTDTQYF
>.|TRBJ1-5|.|TRBV10-2
TGCGCCACCCTCCACAGCCAGCCCCAGCATTTT
CATLHSQPQHF
>.|TRBJ1-5|.|TRBV19
TGTGCCAGTAGTTCGCCCCAAGCCCAGCATTTT
CASSSPQAQHF
>.|TRBJ2-7|TRBD1|TRBV5-1
TGCGCCAGCAGCTCCAGGGGGCAGAACTCCTACGAGCAGTACTTC
CASSSRGQNSYEQYF
>.|TRBJ2-2|.|TRBV27
TGTGCCAGCAGTTTATTAGAGGGTGAAGGAACCGGGGAGCTGTTTTTT
CASSLLEGEGTGELFF
>once|TRBJ1-4|TRBD1|TRBV2
TGTGCCAGCAGCGAGGACCCACAGGGGCACCCAACTAATGAAAAACTGTTTTTT
CASSEDPQGHPTNEKLFF
>.|TRBJ2-7|.|TRBV27
TGTGCCAGCAGAGACGCCGGGGGGACAGCCTACGAGCAGTACTTC
CASRDAGGTAYEQYF
>.|TRBJ2-7|TRBD1|TRBV28
TGTGCCAGCAGCTCGACAGGGAGAACTTTTTACTTC
CASSSTGRTFYF
>.|TRBJ2-7|TRBD1|TRBV11-2
TGTGCCAGCAGCCCCCCCGGGACAGGGAGTCTCGAGCAGTACTTC
CASSPPGTGSLEQYF
>.|TRBJ2-1|TRBD2|TRBV28
TGTGCCAGCACCCTCGGGGGGACTACTAATGAGCAGTTCTTC
CASTLGGTTNEQFF
>.|TRBJ2-7|.|TRBV19
TGTGCCAGTAGTATAGTCTCCCCAGGCGAGCAGTACTTC
CASSIVSPGEQYF
>.|TRBJ2-3|.|TRBV11-2
TGTGCCAGCAGCTTAGACCAAACGGATACGCAGTATTTT
CASSLDQTDTQYF
>.|TRBJ2-1|.|TRBV5-1
TGCGCCAGCGGAGCGAATTGGGGCAATGAGCAGTTCTTC
CASGANWGNEQFF
>few|TRBJ2-2|.|TRBV7-2
TGTGCCAGCAGCTATACCGGGGCCGGGGAGCTGTTTTTT
CASSYTGAGELFF
>few|TRBJ2-5|.|TRBV2
TGTGCCAGCAGTGAAGAGACCCAGTACTTC
CASSEETQYF
>.|TRBJ2-5|.|TRBV13
TGTGCCAGCAGCTCCCGGGACAAACAACAAGAGACCCAGTACTTC
CASSSRDKQQETQYF
>.|TRBJ2-7|TRBD1|TRBV27
TGTGCCAGCACCTGGGGGACAGGGTACGAGCAGTACTTC
CASTWGTGYEQYF
>.|TRBJ2-1|.|TRBV7-3
TGTGCCAGCAGCCCTGACAACCCCAATGAGCAGTTCTTC
CASSPDNPNEQFF
>.|TRBJ2-5|.|TRBV13
TGTGCCAGCAGCCCCCCAGGGGCGGGAGAGACCCAGTACTTC
CASSPPGAGETQYF
>.|TRBJ2-2|TRBD1|TRBV5-1
TGCGCCAGCAGCTTCAAGGGGGCGACCGGGGAGCTGTTTTTT
CASSFKGATGELFF
>few|TRBJ1-4|.|TRBV5-6
TGTGCCAGCAGCTTAGTTGCAACTAATGAAAAACTGTTTTTT
CASSLVATNEKLFF
>.|TRBJ2-1|.|TRBV7-2
TGTGCCAGCAGCTCCTATTCCTACAATGAGCAGTTCTTC
CASSSYSYNEQFF
>.|TRBJ1-5|.|TRBV6-4
TGTGCCAGCAGTGACTCGAAGGTATGGGATCAGCCCCAGCATTTT
CASSDSKVWDQPQHF
>.|TRBJ1-5|TRBD1|TRBV2
TGTGCCAGCAGTGGGGACAGGGCGGTACATCAGCCCCAGCATTTT
CASSGDRAVHQPQHF
>.|TRBJ2-3|.|TRBV19
TGTGCCAGTACCCGGGGACTGTCCTCCGGCGATACGCAGTATTTT
CASTRGLSSGDTQYF
>.|TRBJ2-1|.|TRBV27
TGTGCCAGCAGGGGTTTAATCGAAGAGCAGTTCTTC
CASRGLIEEQFF
>.|TRBJ2-2|.|TRBV12-3/TRBV12-4
TGTGCCAGCAGTTTACCCGGGGAGCTGTTTTTT
CASSLPGELFF
>once|TRBJ2-3|TRBD2|TRBV6-4
TGTGCCAGCAGCCTACTAGCGGGAGGCGCAGATACGCAGTATTTT
CASSLLAGGADTQYF
>.|TRBJ2-5|.|TRBV7-2
TGTGCCAGCAGCTTAAAGGCCAGGGGGGACCAAGAGACCCAGTACTTC
CASSLKARGDQETQYF
>once|TRBJ2-5|TRBD1|TRBV7-9
TGTGCCGCCCGGGACAGTGGGGAGACCCAGTACTTC
CAARDSGETQYF
>.|TRBJ1-5|.|TRBV6-5
TGTGCCAGCATTGCCCCCAATCAGCCCCAGCATTTT
CASIAPNQPQHF
>.|TRBJ1-1|.|TRBV6-5
TGTGCCAGCAGTTCGGGTTATACTGAAGCTTTCTTT
CASSSGYTEAFF
>.|TRBJ2-5|.|TRBV7-2
TGTGCCAGCAGCTTAATTCGGATAGCAGATCAAGAGACCCAGTACTTC
CASSLIRIADQETQYF
>.|TRBJ2-5|TRBD2|TRBV5-6
TGTGCCAGCAGCTTGGGGGGATCCCGACTAGCGGGAGATCCTGGGACCCAGTACTTC
CASSLGGSRLAGDPGTQYF
>.|TRBJ2-7|.|TRBV4-1
TGCGCCAGCAGTGGAGGGGGGTACGAGCAGTACTTC
CASSGGGYEQYF
>.|TRBJ1-6|.|TRBV7-3
TGTGCCAGCAGCCGCGGACGGTATAATTCACCCCTCCACTTT
CASSRGRYNSPLHF
>.|TRBJ1-4|TRBD1|TRBV28
TGTGCCAGCAGAGACAGGGGGCGCGGACGGCTGTTTTTT
CASRDRGRGRLFF
>.|TRBJ2-2|.|TRBV28
TGTGCCAGCAGTCCCCGAGCTGGGAGAGCCTTTACCGGGGAGCTGTTTTTT
CASSPRAGRAFTGELFF
>.|TRBJ2-5|TRBD2|TRBV3-1/TRBV3-2
TGTGCCAGCAGCCAGGGAGGACTAGCGGCAGAGACCCAGTACTTC
CASSQGGLAAETQYF